This TCR beta chain was recovered during a study of cytotoxic CD8 clonotypes in ibrutinib-treated CLL. General observations from the study: An increase in clonality occurred at ibrutinib response, followed by a return toward baseline at progression.

Clones were read by immunoSEQ multiplex PCR, and TCRdb kept only the in-frame ones, dropping some. In the table there are 90,000 to 150,000 clones, roughly 60% of which are singletons. Germline V CDR1 and CDR2: SGHRS, YFSETQ. The V end lost 0 bases, the J end lost 3 bases, and 19 bases lay between the germline ends. The CDR3 has 17 amino acids. On this clone itself: What it recognizes is unknown.

The J gene is TRBJ2-7, the V gene TRBV5-1; D unresolved. The TCR originated in a human donor with chronic lymphocytic leukemia. The material was PBMCs, obtained after 24 months of ibrutinib treatment. The CDR3 region has the DNA TGCGCCAGCAGCTTGGGAGGAGTGGCCAGCCCCTACTACGAGCAGTACTTC. As protein: CASSLGGVASPYYEQYF.